Below, one T cell receptor beta chain is given with its context. The V and J ends lost 3 bases and 7 bases respectively, with 12 bases between them. This CDR3 spans 14 amino acids. Germline CDR1 reads LGHDT; CDR2 reads YNNKEL (reference sequence). Seattle patient enrollment occurred during active infection, with longitudinal follow-up thereafter. The source of the sample is a study of blood T cell repertoires in COVID-19. About the study: Sources were T cells, B-cell-depleted T cells, or PBMCs; the material itself was cDNA or gDNA.

How the authors handled the data: How many nucleated cells were present was estimated from reference gene primer amplification. The repertoire was sequenced with immunoSEQ multiplex PCR; TCRdb's copy has only in-frame clones and lacks some. V and J calls and clone size are those listed in that table; D and trimming were worked out from the DNA. The sample comprises under 250,000 clones, under 90% of which are singletons, and around a tenth rests with the top ten. The sequence came from a man aged 45-65 years with COVID-19, enrolled during active disease. Material for sequencing was peripheral blood. The chain combines TRBV3-1 (or the pseudogene TRBV3-2) with TRBJ1-4, with D possibly matching TRBD1 (6 bases). The CDR3 DNA reads as TGTGCCAGCAGCCACAGGGGAAGGAGTGAAAAACTGTTTTTT. This gives the protein CASSHRGRSEKLFF.